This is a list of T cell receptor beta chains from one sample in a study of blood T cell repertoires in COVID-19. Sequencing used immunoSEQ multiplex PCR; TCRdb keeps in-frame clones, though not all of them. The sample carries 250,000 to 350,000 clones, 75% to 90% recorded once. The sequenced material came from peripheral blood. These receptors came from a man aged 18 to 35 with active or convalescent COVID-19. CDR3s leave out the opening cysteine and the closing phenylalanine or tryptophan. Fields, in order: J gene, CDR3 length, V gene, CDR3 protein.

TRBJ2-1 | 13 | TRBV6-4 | ASSESQGAPNEQF
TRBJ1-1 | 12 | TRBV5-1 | ASSLDPGKPEAF
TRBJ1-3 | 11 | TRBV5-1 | ASSSGQRNTIY
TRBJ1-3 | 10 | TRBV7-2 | ASSLPRNTIY
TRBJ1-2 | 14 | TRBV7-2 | ASSLRGGRENYGYT
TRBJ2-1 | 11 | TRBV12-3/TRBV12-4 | ASSSLAENEQF
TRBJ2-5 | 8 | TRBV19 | ASTVARSY
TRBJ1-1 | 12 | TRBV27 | ASSFRGLITEAF
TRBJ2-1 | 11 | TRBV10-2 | ASTLAGGYEQF
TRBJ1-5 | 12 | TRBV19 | ASRDGGPLRPQH
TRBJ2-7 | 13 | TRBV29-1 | SVAPTPGLQVEQY
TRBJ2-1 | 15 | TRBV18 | ASSQPGQGVSYNEQF
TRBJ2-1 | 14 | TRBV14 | ASSQAGQGTYNEQF
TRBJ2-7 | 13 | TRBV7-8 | ASSLKGGGSYEQY
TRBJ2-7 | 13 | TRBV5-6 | ASSLFSRVNYEQY
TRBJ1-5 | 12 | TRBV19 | ASSISGGNQPQH
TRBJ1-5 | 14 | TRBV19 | ASSILTGDLTQPQH
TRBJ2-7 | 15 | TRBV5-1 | ASSLDEIAGGSYEQY
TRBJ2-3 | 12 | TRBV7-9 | ASSYQTSTDTQY
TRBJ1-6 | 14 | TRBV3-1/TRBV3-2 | ASSHRGRSYNSPLH
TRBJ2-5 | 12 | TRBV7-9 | ASSLGGLGETQY
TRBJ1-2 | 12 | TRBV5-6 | ASSLSQGPSGYT
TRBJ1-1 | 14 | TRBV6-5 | ASSYSGGPANTEAF
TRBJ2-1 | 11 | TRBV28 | ASSYRQYNEQF
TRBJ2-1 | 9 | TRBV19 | ASSIRNEQF
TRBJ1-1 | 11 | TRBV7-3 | ASSSGGSTEAF
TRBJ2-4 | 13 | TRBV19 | ASSIGPAGVNIQY
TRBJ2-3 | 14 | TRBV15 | ATNNRAGVGGDTQY
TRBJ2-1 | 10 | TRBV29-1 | SARDRGWEQF
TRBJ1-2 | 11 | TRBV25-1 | ASSGDRAYGYT
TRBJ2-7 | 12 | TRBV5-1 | ASRAAGRSYEQY
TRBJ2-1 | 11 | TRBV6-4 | ASSAGMENEQF
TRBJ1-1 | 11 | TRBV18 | ASSPDSGTEAF
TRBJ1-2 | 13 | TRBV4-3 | ASSRSSQGPYGYT
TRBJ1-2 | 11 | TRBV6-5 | ATSGGVSYGYT
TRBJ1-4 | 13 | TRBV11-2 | ASSYTGGIGEKLF